A selection of T cell receptor beta chains follows, all from one sample in a study of blood T cells in healthy people across ages. TCRdb processed the 5' RACE reads anew with MiXCR; each CDR3 protein has one entry. The sample has about 1.8 million distinct CDR3 sequences, around half seen once. The sample taken for sequencing was blood. The receptors derive from a woman in her thirties or forties in good health. The CDR3 runs from the conserved cysteine through the conserved F or W. A D gene is named only where the DNA matches it firmly. Clone size, where shown, is once, few, many, or a class for clones that have expanded.

d_gene: -
v_gene: TRBV5-1
j_gene: TRBJ2-3
abundance: once
CDR3aa: CASSFYSGTDTQYF
CDR3nt: TGCGCCAGCAGCTTCTATTCGGGCACAGATACGCAGTATTTT

d_gene: TRBD1
v_gene: TRBV15
j_gene: TRBJ2-1
abundance: -
CDR3aa: CATSRAAGGNEQFF
CDR3nt: TGTGCCACCAGCAGAGCGGCAGGGGGAAATGAGCAGTTCTTC

d_gene: -
v_gene: TRBV7-9
j_gene: TRBJ2-1
abundance: few
CDR3aa: CASASMGDTRNYNEQFF
CDR3nt: TGTGCCAGCGCATCGATGGGGGATACAAGGAACTACAATGAGCAGTTCTTC

d_gene: -
v_gene: TRBV14
j_gene: TRBJ2-3
abundance: once
CDR3aa: CASSIRTYGTDTQYF
CDR3nt: TGTGCCAGCAGCATACGGACCTATGGGACAGATACGCAGTATTTT

d_gene: -
v_gene: TRBV9
j_gene: TRBJ2-7
abundance: -
CDR3aa: CASSLRDTAYEQYF
CDR3nt: TGTGCCAGCAGCCTCCGGGACACAGCCTACGAGCAGTACTTC

d_gene: -
v_gene: TRBV4-3
j_gene: TRBJ2-4
abundance: once
CDR3aa: CASSQVAAGVNIQYF
CDR3nt: TGCGCCAGCAGCCAAGTTGCGGCAGGGGTAAACATTCAGTACTTC

d_gene: -
v_gene: TRBV7-9
j_gene: TRBJ2-3
abundance: -
CDR3aa: CASRTNPTDTQYF
CDR3nt: TGTGCCAGCAGAACTAACCCGACAGATACGCAGTATTTT

d_gene: -
v_gene: TRBV20-1
j_gene: TRBJ2-1
abundance: -
CDR3aa: CSARGWVESSYNEQFF
CDR3nt: TGCAGTGCTAGGGGGTGGGTGGAAAGCTCCTACAATGAGCAGTTCTTC

d_gene: -
v_gene: TRBV5-1
j_gene: TRBJ1-2
abundance: -
CDR3aa: CASSLQLPGQGYGYTF
CDR3nt: TGCGCCAGCAGCTTGCAGCTCCCGGGACAAGGATATGGCTACACCTTC

d_gene: -
v_gene: TRBV20-1
j_gene: TRBJ1-4
abundance: few
CDR3aa: CSARLLTNEKLFF
CDR3nt: TGCAGTGCTAGATTGTTAACTAATGAAAAACTGTTTTTT

d_gene: -
v_gene: TRBV20-1
j_gene: TRBJ2-7
abundance: -
CDR3aa: CSARVRKRGSYEQYF
CDR3nt: TGCAGTGCTAGAGTTCGGAAAAGAGGCTCCTACGAGCAGTACTTC

d_gene: TRBD2
v_gene: TRBV15
j_gene: TRBJ2-7
abundance: few
CDR3aa: CATSPRTSGVSYEQYF
CDR3nt: TGTGCCACCAGCCCTCGGACTAGCGGGGTCTCCTACGAGCAGTACTTC

d_gene: -
v_gene: TRBV28
j_gene: TRBJ2-5
abundance: -
CDR3aa: CASSLPAGARTPQYF
CDR3nt: TGTGCCAGCAGTTTACCGGCAGGGGCGAGGACCCCCCAGTACTTC

d_gene: TRBD2
v_gene: TRBV7-9
j_gene: TRBJ2-1
abundance: -
CDR3aa: CASSPKFSGVGYNEQFF
CDR3nt: TGTGCCAGCAGCCCCAAATTTAGCGGGGTGGGCTACAATGAGCAGTTCTTC

d_gene: -
v_gene: TRBV7-8
j_gene: TRBJ2-7
abundance: few
CDR3aa: CASSLMEGEVYEQYF
CDR3nt: TGTGCCAGCAGCTTAATGGAGGGGGAGGTCTACGAGCAGTACTTC

d_gene: TRBD2
v_gene: TRBV7-9
j_gene: TRBJ2-3
abundance: -
CDR3aa: CASSPSGGVNTQYF
CDR3nt: TGTGCCAGCAGCCCGAGCGGGGGGGTAAATACGCAGTATTTT

d_gene: -
v_gene: TRBV11-2
j_gene: TRBJ2-5
abundance: -
CDR3aa: CASSLWGAAQETQYF
CDR3nt: TGTGCCAGCAGCTTATGGGGGGCAGCCCAAGAGACCCAGTACTTC

d_gene: -
v_gene: TRBV6-2/TRBV6-3
j_gene: TRBJ2-1
abundance: few
CDR3aa: CASSYDSLENEQFF
CDR3nt: TGTGCCAGCAGTTACGACAGTTTGGAGAATGAGCAGTTCTTC

d_gene: -
v_gene: TRBV20-1
j_gene: TRBJ2-1
abundance: -
CDR3aa: CSAREASQNNEQFF
CDR3nt: TGCAGTGCTAGAGAGGCCTCCCAAAACAATGAGCAGTTCTTC

d_gene: -
v_gene: TRBV27
j_gene: TRBJ2-7
abundance: -
CDR3aa: CASSLWGGGAYEQYF
CDR3nt: TGTGCCAGCAGTTTATGGGGGGGCGGCGCCTACGAGCAGTACTTC

d_gene: -
v_gene: TRBV20-1
j_gene: TRBJ2-7
abundance: -
CDR3aa: CSAPVRGTSYEQYF
CDR3nt: TGCAGTGCTCCTGTGAGGGGAACTTCCTACGAGCAGTACTTC

d_gene: -
v_gene: TRBV4-2
j_gene: TRBJ1-2
abundance: -
CDR3aa: CASSQVSVKGLINYGYTF
CDR3nt: TGTGCCAGCAGCCAAGTGTCCGTAAAGGGCCTGATTAACTATGGCTACACCTTC

d_gene: -
v_gene: TRBV7-8
j_gene: TRBJ2-1
abundance: -
CDR3aa: CASSSTPSGNEQFF
CDR3nt: TGTGCCAGCAGCTCGACCCCTTCGGGCAATGAGCAGTTCTTC

d_gene: -
v_gene: TRBV2
j_gene: TRBJ2-1
abundance: once
CDR3aa: CASSSEARDNEQFF
CDR3nt: TGTGCCAGCAGTTCGGAAGCGAGGGACAATGAGCAGTTCTTC

d_gene: TRBD1
v_gene: TRBV6-5
j_gene: TRBJ1-5
abundance: -
CDR3aa: CASSRTGGVQPQHF
CDR3nt: TGTGCCAGCAGCCGGACAGGGGGCGTTCAGCCCCAGCATTTT

d_gene: TRBD1
v_gene: TRBV9
j_gene: TRBJ1-2
abundance: -
CDR3aa: CASSVGGQGDGYTF
CDR3nt: TGTGCCAGCAGCGTTGGGGGACAGGGGGATGGCTACACCTTC

d_gene: -
v_gene: TRBV20-1
j_gene: TRBJ2-7
abundance: -
CDR3aa: CSAKGWEGVYEQYF
CDR3nt: TGCAGTGCTAAAGGGTGGGAGGGGGTTTACGAGCAGTACTTC

d_gene: -
v_gene: TRBV5-5
j_gene: TRBJ2-1
abundance: -
CDR3aa: CATARLVPDNEQFF
CDR3nt: TGTGCCACCGCGAGACTAGTGCCCGACAATGAGCAGTTCTTC

d_gene: TRBD2
v_gene: TRBV7-2
j_gene: TRBJ2-1
abundance: -
CDR3aa: CASSLGLAGFYNEQFF
CDR3nt: TGTGCCAGCAGCTTAGGATTAGCGGGTTTCTACAATGAGCAGTTCTTC

d_gene: TRBD1
v_gene: TRBV7-9
j_gene: TRBJ2-7
abundance: -
CDR3aa: CASSGGQVPRESYEQYF
CDR3nt: TGTGCCAGCAGCGGGGGACAGGTGCCGCGAGAATCCTACGAGCAGTACTTC

d_gene: -
v_gene: TRBV12-3/TRBV12-4
j_gene: TRBJ2-1
abundance: -
CDR3aa: CASSPEWAGGGQFF
CDR3nt: TGTGCCAGCAGTCCTGAGTGGGCCGGCGGTGGGCAGTTCTTC

d_gene: TRBD1
v_gene: TRBV4-1
j_gene: TRBJ1-5
abundance: -
CDR3aa: CASSQGDRDHQPQHF
CDR3nt: TGCGCCAGCAGCCAAGGCGACAGGGACCATCAGCCCCAGCATTTT

d_gene: -
v_gene: TRBV7-9
j_gene: TRBJ1-6
abundance: -
CDR3aa: CASSLQGVDSPLHF
CDR3nt: TGTGCCAGCAGCTTACAGGGCGTAGATTCACCCCTCCACTTT

d_gene: TRBD2
v_gene: TRBV7-2
j_gene: TRBJ2-3
abundance: few
CDR3aa: CASSFSGGDTQYF
CDR3nt: TGTGCCAGCAGCTTCTCGGGGGGAGATACGCAGTATTTT

d_gene: -
v_gene: TRBV9
j_gene: TRBJ2-1
abundance: few
CDR3aa: CASSVGRARNNEQFF
CDR3nt: TGTGCCAGCAGCGTAGGGAGGGCCAGGAACAATGAGCAGTTCTTC

d_gene: TRBD2
v_gene: TRBV4-2
j_gene: TRBJ2-5
abundance: -
CDR3aa: CASSQLGTSGGSWETQYF
CDR3nt: TGTGCCAGCAGCCAACTTGGGACTAGCGGGGGGTCGTGGGAGACCCAGTACTTC

d_gene: TRBD2
v_gene: TRBV27
j_gene: TRBJ2-3
abundance: -
CDR3aa: CASSRGEGTDTQYF
CDR3nt: TGTGCCAGCAGCCGGGGGGAGGGCACAGATACGCAGTATTTT

d_gene: -
v_gene: TRBV7-9
j_gene: TRBJ2-4
abundance: few
CDR3aa: CASSLKDSYLAKNIQYF
CDR3nt: TGTGCCAGCAGCTTAAAGGACAGCTACCTAGCCAAAAACATTCAGTACTTC

d_gene: TRBD2
v_gene: TRBV6-5
j_gene: TRBJ2-3
abundance: -
CDR3aa: CASSTRLAVTDTQYF
CDR3nt: TGTGCCAGCAGCACAAGACTAGCTGTTACAGATACGCAGTATTTT

d_gene: -
v_gene: TRBV7-2
j_gene: TRBJ1-2
abundance: -
CDR3aa: CASSLRGAGTF
CDR3nt: TGTGCCAGCAGCTTACGGGGGGCGGGCACCTTC

d_gene: -
v_gene: TRBV28
j_gene: TRBJ1-2
abundance: -
CDR3aa: CASTDGGPNYGYTF
CDR3nt: TGTGCCAGCACTGACGGGGGTCCCAACTATGGCTACACCTTC

d_gene: TRBD1
v_gene: TRBV20-1
j_gene: TRBJ1-2
abundance: -
CDR3aa: CSAPRTGTPINYGYTF
CDR3nt: TGCAGTGCTCCCCGGACAGGAACTCCTATCAACTATGGCTACACCTTC

d_gene: -
v_gene: TRBV12-3/TRBV12-4
j_gene: TRBJ1-5
abundance: -
CDR3aa: CASSFLGNPQHF
CDR3nt: TGTGCCAGCAGTTTTCTGGGCAATCCCCAGCATTTT

d_gene: -
v_gene: TRBV6-5
j_gene: TRBJ1-2
abundance: few
CDR3aa: CASSGLAGWIGGYTF
CDR3nt: TGTGCCAGCAGTGGACTGGCTGGGTGGATAGGTGGCTACACCTTC

d_gene: -
v_gene: TRBV18
j_gene: TRBJ2-1
abundance: -
CDR3aa: CASSLLQNNEQFF
CDR3nt: TGTGCCAGCTCGCTCCTTCAGAACAATGAGCAGTTCTTC

d_gene: -
v_gene: TRBV7-6
j_gene: TRBJ1-1
abundance: -
CDR3aa: CASRQNPVGAEAFF
CDR3nt: TGTGCCAGCAGACAAAACCCGGTAGGGGCTGAAGCTTTCTTT

d_gene: TRBD1
v_gene: TRBV12-3/TRBV12-4
j_gene: TRBJ1-5
abundance: -
CDR3aa: CASSRDQGATGNQPQHF
CDR3nt: TGTGCCAGCAGTCGGGATCAGGGGGCAACAGGCAATCAGCCCCAGCATTTT

d_gene: TRBD2
v_gene: TRBV28
j_gene: TRBJ2-5
abundance: -
CDR3aa: CASSTIAGQRETQYF
CDR3nt: TGTGCCAGCAGTACGATAGCGGGGCAACGAGAGACCCAGTACTTC

d_gene: -
v_gene: TRBV29-1
j_gene: TRBJ2-7
abundance: -
CDR3aa: CSVEIETYEQYF
CDR3nt: TGCAGCGTTGAAATAGAGACCTACGAGCAGTACTTC

d_gene: TRBD1
v_gene: TRBV7-2
j_gene: TRBJ2-5
abundance: -
CDR3aa: CASSLVGQGREQYF
CDR3nt: TGTGCCAGCAGCTTAGTAGGACAGGGACGGGAGCAGTACTTC

d_gene: TRBD2
v_gene: TRBV18
j_gene: TRBJ2-1
abundance: -
CDR3aa: CASSPSSGGALNEQFF
CDR3nt: TGTGCCAGCTCCCCTTCTAGCGGGGGGGCCCTCAATGAGCAGTTCTTC

d_gene: -
v_gene: TRBV27
j_gene: TRBJ1-6
abundance: -
CDR3aa: CASSYLTGNSPLHF
CDR3nt: TGTGCCAGCAGTTACCTCACAGGGAATTCACCCCTCCACTTT

d_gene: TRBD1
v_gene: TRBV20-1
j_gene: TRBJ2-4
abundance: few
CDR3aa: CSASRGGRNKNIQYF
CDR3nt: TGCAGTGCTTCCCGAGGGGGCCGAAACAAAAACATTCAGTACTTC

d_gene: TRBD2
v_gene: TRBV7-2
j_gene: TRBJ2-1
abundance: few
CDR3aa: CASSFRTSGEYNEQFF
CDR3nt: TGTGCCAGCAGCTTCCGGACTAGCGGGGAATACAATGAGCAGTTCTTC

d_gene: TRBD1
v_gene: TRBV20-1
j_gene: TRBJ2-3
abundance: -
CDR3aa: CSTREDRVTDTQYF
CDR3nt: TGCAGTACTAGAGAAGACAGGGTGACAGATACGCAGTATTTT